The clone carrying this TCR beta chain was detected a few times. What it binds is unknown. Each CDR3 protein gets one entry after TCRdb re-called the 5' RACE reads with MiXCR. The sample holds 500,000 to 650,000 distinct CDR3 sequences, 9% to 15% seen once. This sample was taken from a study of T cells after yellow fever vaccination. Whole-study findings and limits: The appearance of a small share of clonotypes in both CD4 and CD8 compartments was observed. Among primary-vaccination clones, most reappeared after the booster, at 95% to 96% for CD4 and about 90% for CD8. By day 5 rather than day 15, the secondary response had peaked, though it was weaker. The study noted that FACS-sorted repertoires could contain abundant clonotypes contaminating from the bulk population.

The V gene lost 2 bases and the J gene lost 3 bases, with 13 bases spanning the gap. Germline values: CDR1 MNHEY, CDR2 SMNVEV (reference sequence). CDR3 length: 16 amino acids. This sequence joins TRBV27 and TRBJ2-2; a weak D match, TRBD2 (6 bases). The source of this sequence is a man aged 25-40 years who received the YFV17D yellow fever vaccine. Sample: PBMCs, taken on the day of the yellow fever booster vaccination. The CDR3 spells CASSLVVGGDTGELFF. CDR3 nucleotides: TGTGCCAGCAGTTTAGTTGTGGGAGGAGACACCGGGGAGCTGTTTTTT.